The table lists the clone carrying this T cell receptor (beta chain) with a few counts. Its antigen is not identified. Per the germline V gene, CDR1 is LGHDT and CDR2 is YNNKEL (reference sequence). CDR3 length equals 11 residues. V was shortened by 1 base and J by 8 bases, with 3 bases between the two germline ends. This sample was taken from a study of T cells after yellow fever vaccination. Conversion of TCR transcripts into cDNA relied on 5'RACE template switching, which added a universal primer site and UMIs. MiXCR, run by TCRdb on the 5' RACE reads, gives a single entry per CDR3 protein. The sample yields approximately 300,000 distinct CDR3 sequences, 10% to 15% seen once. Study-level points and caveats: A small share of clonotypes appeared in both CD4 and CD8 compartments.

The receptor's source is a man aged 25-40 years who received the YFV17D yellow fever vaccine. The chain employs TRBV3-1 and TRBJ2-4; D remains unclear. The sample was CD4+ T cells sorted from PBMCs, taken 45 days after the yellow fever booster vaccination. CDR3 amino acids: CASSQGDIQYF. The CDR3 DNA sequence: TGTGCCAGCAGCCAAGGAGACATTCAGTACTTC.